This T cell receptor (beta chain) comes out of a study of OX40 agonist ivuxolimab in advanced cancers. About the research overall: Of the participants, 40% had some prior anti-PD-1, anti-PD-L1 or anti-CTLA-4 therapy, which was allowed.

In the case of this clone: The antigen is not known.

Patients were ruled out by autoimmune disease history or systemic immunosuppression. The V gene's germline CDR1 is LNHNV and CDR2 YYDKDF (reference sequence). This CDR3 has 15 residues. Trimming removed 0 bases from V and 0 bases from J, with 8 bases in between. Some clones are missing from TCRdb's copy, which holds only in-frame ones; the method was immunoSEQ multiplex PCR. The repertoire includes some 62,000 clones, less than 95% of them detected once, and roughly 5.1% sits in the top ten. Study-level findings and limits: Certain nonresponders additionally had low normalized T-cell clonal expansion. CD4+ and CD8+ T cells in blood underwent clonal expansion by week 6 at 0.1 to 3.0 mg/kg.

This receptor was obtained from an adult with an advanced solid tumor such as melanoma, head and neck, liver or kidney cancer. This chain uses TRBV15 with TRBJ1-1; D is uncertain. Here the sequenced sample was CD4+ or CD8+ T cells sorted from blood, taken in a trial of the OX40 agonist ivuxolimab. CDR3 sequence: CATSRDDGVNTEAFF. The CDR3 nucleotides read TGTGCCACCAGCAGAGACGACGGTGTGAACACTGAAGCTTTCTTT.